The clone carrying this TCR beta chain was counted only a few times. Its antigen remains unknown. The data belong to a study of T cell repertoires in cytomegalovirus infection. Whole-study results and caveats: People with CMV and the relevant HLA were identified by cumulative public TCR beta family frequency. There were HLA-C-restricted CMV-specific TCR beta clonotypes dominating the ex vivo response.

TCRdb recomputed calls from the reads with MiXCR, one row per CDR3 protein. The sample includes under 800,000 distinct CDR3 sequences, 20% to 30% seen only once; the top ten take roughly 8%. This receptor was identified in a human donor in good health (CMV status not recorded). Some clones in this sample may be carry-over from other donors' samples. The sample was CD8+ T cells from PBMCs.

The chain's CDR3 is CASSLAALQEAFF. The CDR3 DNA is TGTGCCAGCAGTCTAGCGGCACTACAAGAAGCTTTCTTT. The rearrangement uses TRBV7-9 and TRBJ1-1; D is unresolved. V lost 6 bases, J lost 8 bases, and 16 bases lay in between. Germline V CDR1 and CDR2: SEHNR, FQNEAQ (reference sequence). The CDR3 extends over 13 amino acids. Drawing the rest from reference TRBV7-9 and TRBJ1-1, the complete variable domain is DTGVSQNPRHKITKRGQNVTFRCDPISEHNRLYWYRQTLGQGPEFLTYFQNEAQLEKSRLLSDRFSAERPKGSFSTLEIQRTEQGDSAMYLCASSLAALQEAFFGQGTRLTVV.